The 25 T cell receptor beta chains below were found in one sample sequenced in a study of T-cell reconstitution after alpha-beta-depleted transplantation in children. Researchers prepared the TCRbeta library using unique molecular identifiers, the study reports. In TCRdb, the PCR reads were re-called with MiXCR into one record per CDR3 protein. Of over 150,000 distinct CDR3 sequences in the sample, approximately 6.3% were seen once. Sequenced material: PBMCs, taken before TCRalphabeta/CD19-depleted stem cell transplant. The receptors come from a boy aged 2 to 9 with acute lymphoblastic leukemia, due to receive a stem cell transplant.

CDR3 in DNA: TGCGCCAGCAGCTTGGTGTGGGGGACGGACAGAACTGAAGCTTTCTTT. Residues: CASSLVWGTDRTEAFF. This chain connects TRBV5-1 to TRBJ1-1; a possible D gene is TRBD1 (6 bases). V gave up 0 bases and J gave up 5 bases, with 17 bases separating them. The CDR3 is 16 residues long. Germline V CDR1 and CDR2: SGHRS, YFSETQ.

The chain uses TRBV30 and TRBJ1-2; D remains ambiguous. Germline V gene data show CDR1 as GTSNPN and CDR2 as SVGIG (reference sequence). Trimming left V 0 bases short and J 5 bases short, with 4 bases between. CDR3 length: 11 amino acids. The CDR3 protein is CAWSVNYGYTF. The CDR3 DNA is TGTGCCTGGAGTGTCAATTATGGCTACACCTTC.

The sample holds many counts of this clonotype. The V call is TRBV12-3 or TRBV12-4, the J call TRBJ1-2; D is unresolved. The V gene lost 8 bases and the J gene lost 7 bases, with 14 bases spanning the gap. CDR3 length equals 12 residues. In DNA, the CDR3 is TGTGCCAGCGGCTTCGGAGAACGTGGCTACACCTTC. It yields the protein CASGFGERGYTF.

This clonotype was picked up many times. This chain links TRBV7-2 with TRBJ2-1, with 9 bases matching TRBD1. With V trimmed by 2 bases and J by 7 bases, 9 bases remained unmatched. CDR1 is SGHTA, CDR2 FQGNSA, per germline. The CDR3 length is 16 residues. CDR3 in DNA: TGTGCCAGCAGCTTATTAGGGGAGACAGGGGGTAATGAGCAGTTCTTC. It is translated as CASSLLGETGGNEQFF.

V gene TRBV20-1 combines with J gene TRBJ1-2; no reliable D call. CDR1 DFQATT and CDR2 SNEGSKA come from the germline V gene (reference sequence). Trimming shortened V by 3 bases and J by 7 bases, and 15 bases separated the two germline ends. CDR3 length equals 13 residues. DNA of the CDR3: TGCAGTGCTAGGACTCTCGAAGGGCGTGGCTACACCTTC. Its translation: CSARTLEGRGYTF.

There are many counts of this clonotype. The chain combines TRBV29-1 with TRBJ2-7, with D maybe TRBD1 (5 bases). The V end was cut by 4 bases, the J end by 1 base, with 11 bases between. In germline, CDR1 is SQVTM, CDR2 ANQGSEA. This CDR3 spans 13 amino acids. The CDR3 loop is CSVVGPGSYEQYF. The CDR3 DNA follows: TGCAGCGTTGTTGGGCCAGGGTCCTACGAGCAGTACTTC.

This clonotype was detected ten times or more. CDR3 in DNA: TGCAGTGCTAGAGCGGGGACAGGGGCAGATACGCAGTATTTT. Its protein product is CSARAGTGADTQYF. V gene TRBV20-1 combines with J gene TRBJ2-3; 10 bases line up with TRBD1. Germline V gene sequence: CDR1 DFQATT, CDR2 SNEGSKA (reference sequence). This CDR3 is built from 14 residues. Trimming cost V 1 base and J 4 bases; bases outside gene matches: 2.

This clonotype was seen more than once but under ten times. V is TRBV7-3 and J is TRBJ1-6; D is undetermined. There are 13 residues in the CDR3. Deletions cut 0 bases from V and 9 bases from J, with 6 bases between. The germline V gene has CDR1 SGHTA and CDR2 FQGTGA. CDR3 nucleotides: TGTGCCAGCAGCTTAACCTGGGGTTCACCCCTCCACTTT. Translated, it gives CASSLTWGSPLHF.

This clonotype showed up many times. V usage is TRBV28 and J usage is TRBJ1-1, with 7 bases that match TRBD1. CDR1 and CDR2 (germline): MDHEN, SYDVKM. The CDR3 has 13 amino acids. J gave up 7 bases and V 5 bases, and 7 bases lay outside the gene matches. The CDR3 here is CASSIDQGGEAFF. The CDR3 coding sequence is TGTGCCAGCAGTATTGATCAGGGGGGTGAAGCTTTCTTT.

The rearrangement uses TRBV29-1 and TRBJ1-2, with TRBD1 as a possible D gene (6 bases). The CDR3 runs 15 residues. V was cut by 0 bases and J by 3 bases, with 14 bases left in between. Germline loops: CDR1 SQVTM, CDR2 ANQGSEA. DNA for the CDR3: TGCAGCGTTGAAGACCCGGCGGGGGCGCACTATGGCTACACCTTC. Protein sequence: CSVEDPAGAHYGYTF.

This clonotype was seen more than once but under ten times. This chain uses TRBV7-8 with TRBJ1-6; possible D gene TRBD1, 5 bases. In germline, CDR1 is SGHVS, CDR2 FQNEAQ. The V gene lost 5 bases and the J gene lost 13 bases, with 21 bases spanning the gap. The CDR3 has 15 amino acids. CDR3 DNA sequence: TGTGCCAGCAGCCGCGGTGGGGGTGCCGAGAAGCCCCTCCACTTT. Its translation: CASSRGGGAEKPLHF.

This clonotype has more than one count but fewer than ten. The rearrangement links TRBV19 to TRBJ2-5, with 11 bases lining up with TRBD2. The CDR3 spans 13 residues. Germline CDR1 and CDR2: LNHDA and SQIVND (reference sequence). J gave up 4 bases and V 6 bases, and 1 base lay outside the gene matches. The DNA of the CDR3 is TGTGCCAGTAGAGGACTAGCGGGAGAGACCCAGTACTTC. This translates into CASRGLAGETQYF.

This clonotype was seen ten or more times. The chain combines TRBV2 with TRBJ2-7; D perhaps matches TRBD2 (6 bases). Germline V gives CDR1 SNHLY, CDR2 FYNNEI. The V and J ends lost 6 bases and 3 bases respectively, with 18 bases between them. This CDR3 has 15 amino acids. CDR3 region: CASRLMEGGYYEQYF. CDR3 DNA sequence: TGTGCCAGCAGGCTCATGGAGGGTGGGTACTACGAGCAGTACTTC.

This clonotype was counted only a few times. The CDR3 DNA reads TGCAGCGTTGCATACGCGACTCTGAACACTGAAGCTTTCTTT. Protein sequence: CSVAYATLNTEAFF. V gene TRBV29-1 combines with J gene TRBJ1-1, with D uncertain. The CDR3 is 14 residues long. The germline V and J ends were trimmed by 4 bases and 0 bases, with 12 bases remaining between them. Germline V gene data show CDR1 as SQVTM and CDR2 as ANQGSEA.

The V call is TRBV3-1, the J call TRBJ1-1; D ambiguous. Germline V gene lookup returns CDR1 LGHDT and CDR2 YNNKEL (reference sequence). Trimming removed 6 bases at V and 3 bases at J, with 8 bases between. This CDR3 contains 12 residues. CDR3 sequence (DNA): TGTGCCAGCAGTTCTTACCACACTGAAGCTTTCTTT. As protein: CASSSYHTEAFF.

The sample holds a few counts of this clonotype. V is TRBV9 and J is TRBJ2-6; the D gene could be TRBD1 or TRBD2 (5 bases each). The CDR3 is 16 amino acids. The germline CDR1 and CDR2 sequences are SGDLS and YYNGEE. The germline V and J ends were trimmed by 3 bases and 2 bases, with 12 bases remaining between them. CDR3 residues: CASSAPGTTGANVLTF. In DNA, the CDR3 is TGTGCCAGCAGCGCCCCAGGGACGACTGGGGCCAACGTCCTGACTTTC.

This clonotype appeared a few times. The V and J genes are TRBV2 and TRBJ2-3; no clear D. CDR3 length equals 15 residues. The ends were cut back, 6 bases at V and 3 bases at J, with 16 bases in the middle. In germline, CDR1 is SNHLY, CDR2 FYNNEI. The CDR3 nucleotides are TGTGCCAGCAGCCAAGCGTCCGGACGTACAGATACGCAGTATTTT. It translates to CASSQASGRTDTQYF.

This clonotype has only a few counts. This chain links TRBV20-1 with TRBJ1-3, with TRBD1 matching 8 bases. V lost 1 base, J lost 0 bases, and 5 bases stayed unmatched. Per the germline V gene, CDR1 is DFQATT and CDR2 is SNEGSKA (reference sequence). This CDR3 has 16 amino acids. In nucleotides, the CDR3 is TGCAGTGCTAGAGCGGTGACAGGGGACTCTGGAAACACCATATATTTT. It is translated as CSARAVTGDSGNTIYF.

This clonotype was counted ten times or more. V and J are TRBV18 and TRBJ2-3; 7 nucleotides match TRBD1. Trimming at V came to 4 bases and at J to 2 bases, leaving 3 bases not matched to a gene. The CDR3 length is 14 residues. CDR1 is KGHSH and CDR2 is LQKENI in the germline V gene. The CDR3 is CASSRDSYTDTQYF. For the CDR3, the DNA is TGTGCCAGCTCACGGGACAGCTACACAGATACGCAGTATTTT.

This clonotype was observed many times. V is TRBV20-1 and J is TRBJ2-1; 10 bases are a match to TRBD2. The germline CDR1 and CDR2 sequences are DFQATT and SNEGSKA (reference sequence). The V gene end was trimmed by 3 bases and the J gene end by 8 bases; junction bases not matched to a gene: 19. The CDR3 runs 18 residues. The CDR3 coding sequence is TGCAGTGCTAGTTTAATGACTAGCGGGTATCACCCGTCGGATGAGCAGTTCTTC. Translating gives CSASLMTSGYHPSDEQFF.

In this sample, this clonotype turned up a few times. The V call is TRBV7-3, the J call TRBJ2-2, with D perhaps matching TRBD2 (6 bases). This CDR3 region has 16 residues. V lost 5 bases and J 4 bases, leaving 17 bases between the germline ends. CDR1 and CDR2 from the germline V gene are SGHTA and FQGTGA. This CDR3 reads CASSPLAWDITGELFF. The DNA for the CDR3 is TGTGCCAGCAGCCCACTAGCCTGGGATATCACCGGGGAGCTGTTTTTT.

This clonotype was observed a few times. The chain's CDR3 is CASSYIQDSNQPQHF. DNA of the CDR3: TGTGCCAGCAGTTACATCCAGGATAGCAATCAGCCCCAGCATTTT. The rearrangement links TRBV6-2 or TRBV6-3 to TRBJ1-5; D is ambiguous. Germline V CDR1 and CDR2: MNHEY, SVGEGT. This CDR3 spans 15 amino acids. V shed 2 bases and J shed 0 bases, with 8 bases lying between them.

This clonotype was found a few times. The gene calls are TRBV5-1 and TRBJ1-4; possibly TRBD1 for D (6 bases). CDR1 is SGHRS, CDR2 YFSETQ, per germline. V lost 2 bases to trimming and J lost 8 bases, with 13 bases between them. The CDR3 runs 14 residues. The CDR3 DNA reads as TGCGCCAGCAGCTTCTCAGGGGACGAAGAAAAACTGTTTTTT. Its protein is CASSFSGDEEKLFF.

In its sample, this clonotype was seen many times. The chain employs TRBV5-1 and TRBJ1-6; D is uncertain. V was trimmed by 0 bases and J by 8 bases, leaving 9 bases between them. The germline V gene encodes CDR1 SGHRS and CDR2 YFSETQ. CDR3 size: 14 residues. CDR3 bases: TGCGCCAGCAGCTTGGGACCGCCTGATTCACCCCTCCACTTT. This sequence encodes CASSLGPPDSPLHF. The full variable domain, rest sourced from reference TRBV5-1 and TRBJ1-6, is KAGVTQTPRYLIKTRGQQVTLSCSPISGHRSVSWYQQTPGQGLQFLFEYFSETQRNKGNFPGRFSGRQFSNSRSEMNVSTLELGDSALYLCASSLGPPDSPLHFGNGTRLTVT.

This clonotype was observed many times. V is TRBV6-5 and J is TRBJ1-1, with a possible D match to TRBD1 (6 bases). This CDR3 contains 14 residues. V gave up 8 bases and J gave up 1 base, with 14 bases separating them. The V gene's germline CDR1 is MNHEY and CDR2 SVGAGI. The CDR3 bases are TGTGCCAGCCAACTCAGGGGAGGGAACACTGAAGCTTTCTTT. It encodes CASQLRGGNTEAFF.